Below are 7 T cell receptor beta chains sequenced from a single sample in a study of blood T cell repertoires in COVID-19. The method was immunoSEQ multiplex PCR; TCRdb's version includes in-frame clones alone and lacks a portion of them. The data hold some 150,000 clones, with around 87% observed a single time. The sequencing sample was made of peripheral blood. These receptors all stem from a young man with active or convalescent COVID-19.

This clone has a handful of counts. The chain has TRBV7-9 and TRBJ1-6, with D uncertain. Germline CDR1 is SEHNR and CDR2 is FQNEAQ (reference sequence). Trimming stripped 5 bases from V and 0 bases from J, with 17 bases between. The CDR3 runs to 18 residues. This chain's CDR3 is CASSPFPDPGSYNSPLHF. CDR3 nucleotides: TGTGCCAGCAGCCCTTTCCCGGATCCGGGCTCCTATAATTCACCCCTCCACTTT.

The J gene is TRBJ1-1, the V gene TRBV2; 7 bases fit TRBD1. V gave up 5 bases and J gave up 4 bases; unmatched junction bases: 7. Per germline, CDR1 SNHLY and CDR2 FYNNEI. This CDR3 comprises 14 residues. The CDR3 is CASSNQGEVTEAFF. The CDR3 nucleotides read TGTGCCAGCAGTAACCAGGGGGAGGTCACTGAAGCTTTCTTT.

The chain employs TRBV6-2 or TRBV6-3 and TRBJ1-2; 12 nucleotides agree with TRBD1. The germline CDR1 and CDR2 sequences are MNHEY and SVGEGT. With 2 bases clipped from V and 8 bases from J, the junction kept 6 bases outside the gene matches. The CDR3 extends over 15 amino acids. The CDR3 region has the DNA TGTGCCAGCAGTTACCCGGGACAGGGGGCACTGGGCTACACCTTC. As protein: CASSYPGQGALGYTF.

The chain is built from TRBV7-3 and TRBJ2-1; 7 nucleotides align to TRBD1. This CDR3 spans 16 amino acids. Germline V lookup: CDR1 SGHTA, CDR2 FQGTGA. The trim removed 2 bases at V and 0 bases at J, leaving 4 bases unmatched. In DNA, the CDR3 is TGTGCCAGCAGCTTACAGGACAGGAGCTCCTACAATGAGCAGTTCTTC. This encodes CASSLQDRSSYNEQFF.

V and J are TRBV18 and TRBJ2-5; no firm D call. CDR1 is KGHSH, CDR2 LQKENI, per germline. CDR3 length equals 14 residues. Trimming took 2 bases from V and 5 from J, leaving 12 bases between them. CDR3 bases: TGTGCCAGCTCACCATCCCCGGGTTCGGAGACCCAGTACTTC. Translation gives CASSPSPGSETQYF.

This clone was detected once. This sequence joins TRBV24-1 and TRBJ2-4, with D maybe TRBD1 (6 bases). There are 16 residues in the CDR3. Germline CDR1 is KGHDR and CDR2 is SFDVKD. V lost 3 bases and J 0 bases, leaving 11 bases between the germline ends. The CDR3 bases are TGTGCCACCAGTGATCCAACAGGGCCAGCCAAAAACATTCAGTACTTC. Translated: CATSDPTGPAKNIQYF.

This clone was found once. This chain uses TRBV5-1 with TRBJ2-3; 7 bases align to TRBD2. Germline CDR1 is SGHRS and CDR2 is YFSETQ. The CDR3 extends over 13 amino acids. V lost 4 bases, J lost 7 bases, and 6 bases stayed unmatched. CDR3 bases: TGCGCCAGCAGCGGGGGGGACTTGAATACGCAGTATTTT. It encodes CASSGGDLNTQYF.